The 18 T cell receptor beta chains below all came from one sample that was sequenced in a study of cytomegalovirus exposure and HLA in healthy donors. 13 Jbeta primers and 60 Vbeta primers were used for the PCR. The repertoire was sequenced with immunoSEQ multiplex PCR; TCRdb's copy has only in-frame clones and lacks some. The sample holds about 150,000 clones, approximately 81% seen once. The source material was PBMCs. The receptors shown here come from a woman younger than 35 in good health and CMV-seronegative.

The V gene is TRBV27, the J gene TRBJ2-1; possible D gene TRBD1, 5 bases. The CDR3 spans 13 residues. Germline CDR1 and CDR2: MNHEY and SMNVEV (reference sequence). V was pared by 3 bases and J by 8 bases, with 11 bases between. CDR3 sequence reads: CASSFLRGDEQFF. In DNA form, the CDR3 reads TGTGCCAGCAGTTTTCTTAGGGGCGATGAGCAGTTCTTC.

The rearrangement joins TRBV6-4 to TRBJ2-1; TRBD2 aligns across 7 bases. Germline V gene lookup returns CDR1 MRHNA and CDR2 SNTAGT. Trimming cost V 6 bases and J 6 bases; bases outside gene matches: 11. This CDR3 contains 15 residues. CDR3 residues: CASSPSWEGANEQFF. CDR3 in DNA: TGTGCCAGCAGCCCGAGCTGGGAGGGAGCCAATGAGCAGTTCTTC.

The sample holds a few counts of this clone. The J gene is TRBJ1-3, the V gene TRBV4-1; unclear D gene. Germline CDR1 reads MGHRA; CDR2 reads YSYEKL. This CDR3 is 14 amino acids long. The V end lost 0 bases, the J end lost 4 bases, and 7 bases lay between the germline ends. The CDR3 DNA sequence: TGCGCCAGCAGCCAAGAAGTGGGCGGAAACACCATATATTTT. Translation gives CASSQEVGGNTIYF.

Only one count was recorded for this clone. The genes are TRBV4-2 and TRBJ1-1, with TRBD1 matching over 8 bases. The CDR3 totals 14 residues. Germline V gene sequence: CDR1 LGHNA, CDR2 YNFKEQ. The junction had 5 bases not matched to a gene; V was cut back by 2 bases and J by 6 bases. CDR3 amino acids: CASSQPEQGAEAFF. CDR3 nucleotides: TGTGCCAGCAGCCAACCCGAACAGGGGGCTGAAGCTTTCTTT.

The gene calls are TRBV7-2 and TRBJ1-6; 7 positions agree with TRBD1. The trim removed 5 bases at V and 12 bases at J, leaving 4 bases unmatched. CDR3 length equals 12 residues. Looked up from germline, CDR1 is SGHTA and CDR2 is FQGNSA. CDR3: CASSRQGGPLHF. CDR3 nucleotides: TGTGCCAGCAGCCGACAGGGAGGACCCCTCCACTTT.

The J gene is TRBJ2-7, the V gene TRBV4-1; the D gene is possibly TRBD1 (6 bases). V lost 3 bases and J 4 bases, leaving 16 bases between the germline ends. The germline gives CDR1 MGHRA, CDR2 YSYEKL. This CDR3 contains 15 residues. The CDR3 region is CASSQRPMGAYEQYF. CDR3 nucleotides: TGCGCCAGCAGCCAGCGGCCTATGGGGGCATACGAGCAGTACTTC.

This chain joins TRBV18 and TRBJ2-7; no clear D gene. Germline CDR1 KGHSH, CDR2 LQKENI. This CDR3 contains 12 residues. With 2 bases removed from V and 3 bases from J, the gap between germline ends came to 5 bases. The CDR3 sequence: CASSPTYYEQYF. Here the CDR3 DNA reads TGTGCCAGCTCACCAACATACTACGAGCAGTACTTC.

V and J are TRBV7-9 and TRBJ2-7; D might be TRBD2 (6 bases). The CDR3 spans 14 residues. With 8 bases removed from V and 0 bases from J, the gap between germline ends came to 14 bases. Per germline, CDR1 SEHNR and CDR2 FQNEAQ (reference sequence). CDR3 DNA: TGTGCCAGCCAGAAGGAGGGGATCTCCTACGAGCAGTACTTC. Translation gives CASQKEGISYEQYF.

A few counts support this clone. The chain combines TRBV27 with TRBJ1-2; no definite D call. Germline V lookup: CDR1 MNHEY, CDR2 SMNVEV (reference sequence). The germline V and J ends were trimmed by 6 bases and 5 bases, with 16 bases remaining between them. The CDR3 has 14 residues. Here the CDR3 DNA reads TGTGCCAGCAGCCCGTCGGGGAGGAGGTATGGCTACACCTTC. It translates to CASSPSGRRYGYTF.

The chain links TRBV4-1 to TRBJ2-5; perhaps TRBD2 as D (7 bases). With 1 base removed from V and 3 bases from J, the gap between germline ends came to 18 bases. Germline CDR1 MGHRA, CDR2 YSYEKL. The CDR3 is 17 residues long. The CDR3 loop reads CASSQAISGGGEETQYF. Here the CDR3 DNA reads TGCGCCAGCAGCCAAGCTATCTCTGGAGGGGGGGAAGAGACCCAGTACTTC.

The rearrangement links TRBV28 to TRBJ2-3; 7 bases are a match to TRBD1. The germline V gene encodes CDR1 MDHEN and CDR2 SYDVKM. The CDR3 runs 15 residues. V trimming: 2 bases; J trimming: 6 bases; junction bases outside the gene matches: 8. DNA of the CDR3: TGTGCCAGCAGTTTACCCCGGGACAGTTCGGATACGCAGTATTTT. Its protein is CASSLPRDSSDTQYF.

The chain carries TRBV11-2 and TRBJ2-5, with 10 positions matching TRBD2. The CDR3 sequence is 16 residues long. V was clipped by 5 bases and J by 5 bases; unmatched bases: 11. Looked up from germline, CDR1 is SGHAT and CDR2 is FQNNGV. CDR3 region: CASSPGGSGRVETQYF. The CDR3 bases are TGTGCCAGCAGCCCTGGAGGGAGCGGGAGGGTGGAGACCCAGTACTTC.

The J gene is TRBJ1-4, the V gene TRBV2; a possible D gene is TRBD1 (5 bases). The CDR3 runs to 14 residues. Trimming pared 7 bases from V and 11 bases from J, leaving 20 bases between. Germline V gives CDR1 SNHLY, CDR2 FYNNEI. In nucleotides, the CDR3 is TGTGCCAGCATCTCGGGGGTCCCCACCGGGAAACTGTTTTTT. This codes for CASISGVPTGKLFF. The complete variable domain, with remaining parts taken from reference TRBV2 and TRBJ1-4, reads EPEVTQTPSHQVTQMGQEVILRCVPISNHLYFYWYRQILGQKVEFLVSFYNNEISEKSEIFDDQFSVERPDGSNFTLKIRSTKLEDSAMYFCASISGVPTGKLFFGSGTQLSVL.

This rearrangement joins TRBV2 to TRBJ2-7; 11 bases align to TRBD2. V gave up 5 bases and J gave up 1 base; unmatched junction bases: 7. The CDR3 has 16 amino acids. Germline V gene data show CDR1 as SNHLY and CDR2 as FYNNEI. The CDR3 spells CASSMGTSGGSYEQYF. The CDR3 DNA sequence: TGTGCCAGCAGTATGGGTACTAGCGGGGGTTCCTACGAGCAGTACTTC.

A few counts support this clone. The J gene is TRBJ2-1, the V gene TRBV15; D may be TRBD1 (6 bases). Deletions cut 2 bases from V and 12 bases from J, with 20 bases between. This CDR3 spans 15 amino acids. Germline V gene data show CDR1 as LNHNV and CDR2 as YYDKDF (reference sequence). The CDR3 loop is CATSRSGTTSYMQFF. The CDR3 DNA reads TGTGCCACCAGCAGATCCGGGACAACTTCCTATATGCAGTTCTTC. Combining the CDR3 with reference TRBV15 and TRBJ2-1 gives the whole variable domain DAMVIQNPRYQVTQFGKPVTLSCSQTLNHNVMYWYQQKSSQAPKLLFHYYDKDFNNEADTPDNFQSRRPNTSFCFLDIRSPGLGDTAMYLCATSRSGTTSYMQFFGPGTRLTVL.

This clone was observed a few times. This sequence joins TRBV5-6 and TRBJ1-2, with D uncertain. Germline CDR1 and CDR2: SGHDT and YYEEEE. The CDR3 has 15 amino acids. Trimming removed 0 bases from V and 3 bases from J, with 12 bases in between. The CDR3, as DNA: TGTGCCAGCAGCTTGGCCACGGTCCGCTACTATGGCTACACCTTC. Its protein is CASSLATVRYYGYTF.

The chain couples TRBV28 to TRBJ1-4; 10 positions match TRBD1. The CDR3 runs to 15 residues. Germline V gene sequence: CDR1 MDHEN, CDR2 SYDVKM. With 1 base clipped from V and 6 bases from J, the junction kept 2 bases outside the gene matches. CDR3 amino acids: CASSLLGTGDEKLFF. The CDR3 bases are TGTGCCAGCAGTTTATTGGGGACAGGGGATGAAAAACTGTTTTTT.

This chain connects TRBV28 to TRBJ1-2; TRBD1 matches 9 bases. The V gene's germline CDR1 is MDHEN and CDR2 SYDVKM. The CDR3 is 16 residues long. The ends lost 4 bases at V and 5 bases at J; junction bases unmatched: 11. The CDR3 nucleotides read TGTGCCAGCAGTTCCATCGGACAGGGGTGGGCGTATGGCTACACCTTC. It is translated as CASSSIGQGWAYGYTF.